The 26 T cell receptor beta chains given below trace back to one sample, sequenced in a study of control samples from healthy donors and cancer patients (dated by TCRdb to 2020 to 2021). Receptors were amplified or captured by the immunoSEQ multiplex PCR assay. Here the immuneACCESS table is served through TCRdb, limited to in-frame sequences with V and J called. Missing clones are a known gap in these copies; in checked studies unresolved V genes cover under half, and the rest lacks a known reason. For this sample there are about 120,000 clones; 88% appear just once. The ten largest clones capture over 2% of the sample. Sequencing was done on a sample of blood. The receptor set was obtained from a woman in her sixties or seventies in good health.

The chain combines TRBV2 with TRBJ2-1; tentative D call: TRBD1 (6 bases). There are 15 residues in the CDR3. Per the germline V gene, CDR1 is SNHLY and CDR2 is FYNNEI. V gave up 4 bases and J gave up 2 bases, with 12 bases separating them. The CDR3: CASSGGPEAYNEQFF. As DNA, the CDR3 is TGTGCCAGCAGTGGGGGGCCCGAAGCCTACAATGAGCAGTTCTTC. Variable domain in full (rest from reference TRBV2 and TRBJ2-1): EPEVTQTPSHQVTQMGQEVILRCVPISNHLYFYWYRQILGQKVEFLVSFYNNEISEKSEIFDDQFSVERPDGSNFTLKIRSTKLEDSAMYFCASSGGPEAYNEQFFGPGTRLTVL.

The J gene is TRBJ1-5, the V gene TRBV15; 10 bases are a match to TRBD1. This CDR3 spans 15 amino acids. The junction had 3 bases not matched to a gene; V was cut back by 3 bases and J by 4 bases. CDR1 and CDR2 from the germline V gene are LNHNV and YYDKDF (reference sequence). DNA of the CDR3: TGTGCCACCAGCAGGGGGACAGGGGAGAATCAGCCCCAGCATTTT. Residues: CATSRGTGENQPQHF.

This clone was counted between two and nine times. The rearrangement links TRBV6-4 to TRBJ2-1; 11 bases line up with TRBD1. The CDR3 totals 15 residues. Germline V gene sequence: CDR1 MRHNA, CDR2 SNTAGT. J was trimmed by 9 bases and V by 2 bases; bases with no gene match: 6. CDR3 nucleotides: TGTGCCAGCAGTGACGGAGGACAGGGGGCTGGTGAGCAGTTCTTC. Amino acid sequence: CASSDGGQGAGEQFF.

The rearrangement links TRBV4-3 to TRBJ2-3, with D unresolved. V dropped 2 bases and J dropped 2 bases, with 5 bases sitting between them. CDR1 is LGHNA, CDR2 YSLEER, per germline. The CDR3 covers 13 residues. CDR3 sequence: CASSQTHTDTQYF. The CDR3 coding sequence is TGCGCCAGCAGCCAAACCCACACAGATACGCAGTATTTT.

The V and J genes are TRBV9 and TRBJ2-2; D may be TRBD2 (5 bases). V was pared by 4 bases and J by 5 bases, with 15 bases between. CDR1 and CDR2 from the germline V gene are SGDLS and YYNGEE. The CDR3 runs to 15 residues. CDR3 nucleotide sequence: TGTGCCAGCAGCCCTCGAGGGCTTGGGACCGGGGAGCTGTTTTTT. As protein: CASSPRGLGTGELFF.

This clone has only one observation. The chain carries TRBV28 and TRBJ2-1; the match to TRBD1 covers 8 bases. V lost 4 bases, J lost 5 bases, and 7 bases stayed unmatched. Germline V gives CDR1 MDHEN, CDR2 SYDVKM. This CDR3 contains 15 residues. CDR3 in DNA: TGTGCCAGCAGTTCCAGGGGGCGCTTCGACAATGAGCAGTTCTTC. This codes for CASSSRGRFDNEQFF.

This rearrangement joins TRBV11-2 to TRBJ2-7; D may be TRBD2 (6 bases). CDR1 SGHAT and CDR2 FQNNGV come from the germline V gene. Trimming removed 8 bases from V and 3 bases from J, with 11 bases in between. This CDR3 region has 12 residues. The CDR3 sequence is CASRGYNYEQYF. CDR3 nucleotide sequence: TGTGCCAGCCGGGGGTACAACTACGAGCAGTACTTC.

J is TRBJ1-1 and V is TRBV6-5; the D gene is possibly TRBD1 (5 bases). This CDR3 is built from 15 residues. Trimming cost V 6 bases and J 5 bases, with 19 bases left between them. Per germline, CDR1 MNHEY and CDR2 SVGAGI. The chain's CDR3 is CASSRNRLWWTEAFF. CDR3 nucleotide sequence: TGTGCCAGCAGCAGGAACAGGCTTTGGTGGACTGAAGCTTTCTTT.

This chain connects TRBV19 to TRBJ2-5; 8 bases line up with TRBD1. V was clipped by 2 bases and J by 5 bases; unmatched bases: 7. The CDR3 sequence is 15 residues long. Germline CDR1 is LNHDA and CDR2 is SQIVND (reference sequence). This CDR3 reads CASSILTGAIETQYF. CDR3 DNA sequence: TGTGCCAGTAGTATACTGACAGGGGCGATTGAGACCCAGTACTTC.

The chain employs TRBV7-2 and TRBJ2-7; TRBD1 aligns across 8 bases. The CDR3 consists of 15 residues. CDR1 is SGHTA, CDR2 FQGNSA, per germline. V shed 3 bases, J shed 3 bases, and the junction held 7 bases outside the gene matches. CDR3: CASSFSFGQGYEQYF. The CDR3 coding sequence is TGTGCCAGCAGCTTCTCCTTTGGACAGGGCTACGAGCAGTACTTC.

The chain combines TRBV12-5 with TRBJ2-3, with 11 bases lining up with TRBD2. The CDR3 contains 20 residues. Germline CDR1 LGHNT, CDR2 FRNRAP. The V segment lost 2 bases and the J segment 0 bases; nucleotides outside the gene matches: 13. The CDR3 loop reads CASGLTLRLAGPRSTDTQYF. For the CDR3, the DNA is TGTGCTAGTGGTTTGACGCTTCGACTAGCGGGGCCCCGCAGCACAGATACGCAGTATTTT.

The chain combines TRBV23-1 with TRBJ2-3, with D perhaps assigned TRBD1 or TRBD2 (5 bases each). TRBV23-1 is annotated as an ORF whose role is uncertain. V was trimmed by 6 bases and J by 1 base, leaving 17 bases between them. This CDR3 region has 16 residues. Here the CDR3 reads CASRTGTQRGTDTQYF. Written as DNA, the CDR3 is TGCGCCAGCAGAACCGGGACCCAGCGCGGCACAGATACGCAGTATTTT.

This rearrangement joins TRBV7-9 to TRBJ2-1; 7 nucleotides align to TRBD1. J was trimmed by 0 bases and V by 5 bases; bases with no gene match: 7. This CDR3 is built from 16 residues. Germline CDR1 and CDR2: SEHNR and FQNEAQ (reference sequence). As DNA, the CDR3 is TGTGCCAGCAGCCACAGGGGTACGAGCTCCTACAATGAGCAGTTCTTC. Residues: CASSHRGTSSYNEQFF.

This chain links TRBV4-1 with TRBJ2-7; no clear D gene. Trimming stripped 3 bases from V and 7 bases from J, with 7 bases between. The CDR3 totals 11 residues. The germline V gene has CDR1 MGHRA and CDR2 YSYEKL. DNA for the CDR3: TGCGCCAGCAGCCACCCTTCGGAGCAGTACTTC. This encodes CASSHPSEQYF.

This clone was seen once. The CDR3 region is CASSPGGATNEKLFF. As DNA, the CDR3 is TGTGCCAGTAGTCCCGGGGGGGCAACTAATGAAAAACTGTTTTTT. V is TRBV19 and J is TRBJ1-4, with D maybe TRBD1 (5 bases). The CDR3 length is 15 residues. Trimming shortened V by 5 bases and J by 0 bases, and 10 bases separated the two germline ends. Germline CDR1 LNHDA, CDR2 SQIVND (reference sequence).

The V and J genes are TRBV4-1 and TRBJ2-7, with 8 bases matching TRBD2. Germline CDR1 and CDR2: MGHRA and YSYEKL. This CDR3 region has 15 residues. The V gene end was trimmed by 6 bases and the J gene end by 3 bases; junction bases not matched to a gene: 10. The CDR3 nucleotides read TGCGCCAGCAGTCGACTAGCGAACGTCAACTACGAGCAGTACTTC. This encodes CASSRLANVNYEQYF.

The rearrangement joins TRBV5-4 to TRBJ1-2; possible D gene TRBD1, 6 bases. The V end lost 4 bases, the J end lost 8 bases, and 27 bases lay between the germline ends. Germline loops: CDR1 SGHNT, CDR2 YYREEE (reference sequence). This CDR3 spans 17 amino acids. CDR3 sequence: CASSLAMSHEQGGGYTF. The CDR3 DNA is TGTGCCAGCAGCCTAGCTATGTCCCATGAACAGGGTGGGGGCTACACCTTC.

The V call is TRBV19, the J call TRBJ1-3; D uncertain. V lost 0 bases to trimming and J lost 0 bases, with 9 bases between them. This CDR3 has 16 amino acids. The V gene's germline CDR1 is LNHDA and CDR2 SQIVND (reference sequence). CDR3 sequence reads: CASSIEEYHSGNTIYF. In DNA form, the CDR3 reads TGTGCCAGTAGTATAGAGGAGTACCACTCTGGAAACACCATATATTTT.

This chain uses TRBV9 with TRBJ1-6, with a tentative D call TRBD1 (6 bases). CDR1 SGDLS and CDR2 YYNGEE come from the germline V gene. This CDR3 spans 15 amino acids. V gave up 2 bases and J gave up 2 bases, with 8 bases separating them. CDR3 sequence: CASSVGQTYNSPLHF. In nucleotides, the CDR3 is TGTGCCAGCAGCGTCGGACAGACCTATAATTCACCCCTCCACTTT.

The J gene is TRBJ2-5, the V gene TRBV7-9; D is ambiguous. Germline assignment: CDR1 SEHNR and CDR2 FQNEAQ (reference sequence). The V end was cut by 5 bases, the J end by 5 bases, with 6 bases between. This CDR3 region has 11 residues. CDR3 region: CASSPQETQYF. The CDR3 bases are TGTGCCAGCAGCCCCCAGGAGACCCAGTACTTC.

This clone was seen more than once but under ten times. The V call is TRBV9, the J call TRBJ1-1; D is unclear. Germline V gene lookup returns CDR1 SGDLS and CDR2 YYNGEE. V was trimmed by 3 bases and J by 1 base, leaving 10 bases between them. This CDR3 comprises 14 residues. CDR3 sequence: CASSDPRANTEAFF. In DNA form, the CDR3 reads TGTGCCAGCAGCGACCCACGGGCGAACACTGAAGCTTTCTTT.

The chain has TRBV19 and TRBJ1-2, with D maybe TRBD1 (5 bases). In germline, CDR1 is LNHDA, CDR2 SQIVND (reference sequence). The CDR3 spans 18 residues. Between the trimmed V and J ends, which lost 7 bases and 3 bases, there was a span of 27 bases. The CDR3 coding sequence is TGTGCCAGTACCCCCGGTGGACTCCGGGGCTTTTCGGACTATGGCTACACCTTC. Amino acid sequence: CASTPGGLRGFSDYGYTF.

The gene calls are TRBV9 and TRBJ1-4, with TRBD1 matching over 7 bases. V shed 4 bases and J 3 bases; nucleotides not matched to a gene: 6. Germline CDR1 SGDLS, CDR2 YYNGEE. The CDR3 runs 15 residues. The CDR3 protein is CASSSQTGPNEKLFF. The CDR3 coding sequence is TGTGCCAGCAGCTCCCAGACAGGGCCTAATGAAAAACTGTTTTTT.

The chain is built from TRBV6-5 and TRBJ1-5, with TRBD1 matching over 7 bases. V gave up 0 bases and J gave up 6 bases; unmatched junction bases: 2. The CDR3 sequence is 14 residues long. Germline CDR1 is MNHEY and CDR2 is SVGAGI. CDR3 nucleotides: TGTGCCAGCAGTTACTCGGCAGGGGGTCAGCCCCAGCATTTT. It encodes CASSYSAGGQPQHF.

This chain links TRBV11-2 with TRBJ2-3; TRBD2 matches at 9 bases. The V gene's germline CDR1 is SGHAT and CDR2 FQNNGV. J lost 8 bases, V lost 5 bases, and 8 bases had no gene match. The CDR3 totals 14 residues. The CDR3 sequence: CASSPAAGGGTQYF. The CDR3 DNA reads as TGTGCCAGCAGCCCGGCAGCGGGGGGAGGTACGCAGTATTTT.

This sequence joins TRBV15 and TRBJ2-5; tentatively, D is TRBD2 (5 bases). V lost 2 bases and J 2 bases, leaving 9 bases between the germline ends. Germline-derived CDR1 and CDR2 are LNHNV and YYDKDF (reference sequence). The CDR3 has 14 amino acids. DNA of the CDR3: TGTGCCACCAGCAGAACCTCGGGGCAAGAGACCCAGTACTTC. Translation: CATSRTSGQETQYF.